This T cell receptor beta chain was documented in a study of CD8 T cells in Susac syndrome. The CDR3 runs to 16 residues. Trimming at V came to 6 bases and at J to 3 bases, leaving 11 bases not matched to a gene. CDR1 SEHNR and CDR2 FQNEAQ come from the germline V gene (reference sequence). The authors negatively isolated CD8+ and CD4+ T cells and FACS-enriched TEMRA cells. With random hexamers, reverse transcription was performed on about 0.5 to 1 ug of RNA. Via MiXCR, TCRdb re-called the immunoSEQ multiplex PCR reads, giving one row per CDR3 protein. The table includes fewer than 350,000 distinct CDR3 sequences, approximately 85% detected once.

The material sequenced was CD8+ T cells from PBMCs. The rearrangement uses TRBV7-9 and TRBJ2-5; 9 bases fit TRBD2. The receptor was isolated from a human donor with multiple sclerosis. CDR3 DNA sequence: TGTGCCAGCAGGCCCGCCCAGCGGGAGGAAGAAGAGACCCAGTACTTC. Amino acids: CASRPAQREEEETQYF.